This note documents a single T cell receptor (beta chain) sequence. This sample stems from a study of blood T cell repertoires in COVID-19. CDR1 MNHEY and CDR2 SMNVEV come from the germline V gene (reference sequence). The germline V and J ends were trimmed by 5 bases and 10 bases, with 12 bases remaining between them. The CDR3 totals 13 residues. Authors' processing steps: Reference gene primer amplification yielded estimated nucleated cell counts. Data came from immunoSEQ multiplex PCR; TCRdb stores just in-frame clones and leaves some out. V, J and clone size derive from that table, while D and trimming were established from the DNA sequence. The sample consists of about 490,000 clones, 80% to 90% of them appearing once.

This chain links TRBV27 with TRBJ1-6; D is uncertain. The source of this sequence is a human donor in a cohort sampled during active COVID-19. The sample comprised peripheral blood. CDR3 residues: CASSVEHPSPLHF. For the CDR3, the DNA is TGTGCCAGCAGTGTGGAGCACCCGTCACCCCTCCACTTT.